This TCR beta chain was sequenced in a study of shared clonotypes between healthy human individuals. Using immunoSEQ multiplex PCR, the repertoire was profiled, and TCRdb retains in-frame clones only, with some absent. The sample lists roughly 2.5 million clones; around 90% were seen once. The table lists this clone with a count of one. The junction differs from germline at one of its ends, possibly a read error. Sample: naive CD4+ T cells sorted from blood. Subset denoted: CD45RA+ positively selected. This clonotype was obtained from a man between 18 and 29 years old in good health.

The CDR3 sequence is CASSLGQGTLMF. As DNA, the CDR3 is TGTGCCAGCAGCTTGGGACAGGGGACTCTAATGTTT. The J gene is TRBJ1-1, the V gene TRBV11-2; TRBD1 agrees at 10 bases. Germline CDR1 reads SGHAT; CDR2 reads FQNNGV. This CDR3 is built from 12 residues.